A selection of T cell receptor beta chains follows, all from one sample in a study of shared clonotypes between healthy human individuals. Using immunoSEQ multiplex PCR, the repertoire was profiled, and TCRdb retains in-frame clones only, with some absent. The sample carries millions of clones, 85% to 95% recorded once. Source material: naive CD4+ T cells sorted from blood. All receptors derive from a man between 18 and 35 years old in good health. CDR3s include the opening cysteine and the closing phenylalanine or tryptophan.

>TRBV29-1|TRBJ2-5
CSVEILAGTEETQYF
>TRBV6-6|TRBJ2-7
CASSGDTSYEQYF
>TRBV27|TRBJ2-3
CASSLRPAVSTDTQYF
>TRBV7-8|TRBJ1-5
CASSSGTVNQPQHF
>TRBV19|TRBJ1-4
CASSIGAVATNEKLFF
>TRBV4-1|TRBJ1-5
CASSQDYNQPQHF
>TRBV4-3|TRBJ1-2
CASSQDIVRSYISGYTF
>TRBV2|TRBJ2-1
CASSEKGIGSYNEQFF
>TRBV28|TRBJ1-3
CASSFSQGGKNTIYF
>TRBV19|TRBJ1-1
CASSTTESGGTEAFF
>TRBV5-1|TRBJ2-1
CASSLAKSFNSGRLNEQFF
>TRBV29-1|TRBJ1-1
CSVEDLSGTEAFF
>TRBV7-9|TRBJ1-4
CASSPGTGDNEKLFF
>TRBV5-1|TRBJ2-7
CASSLDATGPYEQYF
>TRBV9|TRBJ2-7
CASSADTGLNSYEQYF
>TRBV14|TRBJ2-1
CASSPRTSGRYNEQFF
>TRBV6-1|TRBJ1-6
CASSEQRAYNSPLHF
>TRBV28|TRBJ1-3
CASRTDVLSTIYF
>TRBV5-1|TRBJ2-5
CASSLVQGGSETQYF
>TRBV7-2|TRBJ2-7
CASIEWGASYEQYF
>TRBV11-2|TRBJ1-1
CASSLSSAGGTEAFF
>TRBV10-3|TRBJ2-7
CAISDTGGSYEQYF
>TRBV18|TRBJ2-1
CASSRQSGTGRSYNEQFF
>TRBV2|TRBJ1-6
CASSVTGTENSPLHF
>TRBV29-1|TRBJ2-5
CSVGTGRETQYF
>TRBV9|TRBJ1-5
CASSFGTGWDQPQHF
>TRBV7-8|TRBJ2-6
CASRVSGANVLTF
>TRBV7-2|TRBJ2-5
CASSPRQDFWETQYF
>TRBV2|TRBJ1-4
CASRKDSSNEKLFF
>TRBV5-4|TRBJ1-1
CASSLDRGWGTEAFF
>TRBV13|TRBJ2-3
CASSFWRGTDTQYF
>TRBV29-1|TRBJ1-1
CSVDPSLAANTEAFF
>TRBV2|TRBJ1-2
CASSPGRYGYTF
>TRBV11-2|TRBJ2-5
CASRSQRGNQETQYF